The entry that follows covers one T cell receptor (beta chain) sequence. What antigen it recognizes has not been identified. Base qualities are missing; no much larger clone stands one base away. CDR1 is given as MNHEY and CDR2 as SVGAGI, both from the germline V gene. V is reduced by 7 bases and J by 0 bases, leaving a spacing of 16 bases between them. From its cysteine to its phenylalanine, the CDR3 spans 15 amino acids. Only the CDR3 part of the read is kept: 45 bases, read in frame from the first base. The CDR3 regions of human TCRbeta chains were subjected to immunosequencing. From the authors' description of their analysis: Repertoire TCRs were checked for matches against a reference library of SARS-CoV-2-specific TCRs that had been generated using the MIRA antigen-specificity platform. Breadth was defined as the fraction of unique TCRs that were SARS-CoV-2-associated. Depth was defined as the fraction of total T cells that were SARS-CoV-2-associated. Each spike-specific TCR was assigned to its reactive spike region and to a CD4 or CD8 class using the MIRA data. Log10-transformed breadth and depth values were compared by one-way ANOVA with Sidak's multiple comparisons tests. In its TCRdb copy, this immuneACCESS table keeps in-frame sequences only and misses some clones. Where compared with another copy, unresolved V genes explain less than half of these, and the others have no known cause. V and J calls and clone size follow that table, whereas D and trimming were derived from the DNA. The sample table contains 150,000 to 250,000 clones; only one count was recorded for approximately 94% of them. The ten largest make up approximately 1% of the sample.

These data originate in a study of T cell responses to AZD1222 COVID-19 vaccine listed by TCRdb under 2021. Concerning the study at large: TCR sequencing was performed for about 250 trial participants, of whom approximately 200 were given two doses of AZD1222 and some 25 were given two doses of MenACWY control vaccine. Trial participants were enrolled into age subgroups of 18-55, 56-69 and 70-plus years, which contained about 150, 27 and 61 TCR-sequenced participants, respectively.

The time point label, as the study defines it: about 28 days (+/-7) after the second vaccine dose. Because spike-specific TCR depth and breadth did not differ between the two schedules, AZD1222 recipients who got a second dose at roughly 4 weeks were pooled with those who got a second dose at roughly 12 weeks. Samples from vaccinated people were obtained from the UK trials COV001 and COV002, which included a single-blind randomized controlled phase 2/3 trial of AZD1222 (ChAdOx1 nCoV-19) in healthy adults. Trial participant PBMC samples were collected at day 0 and day 28 after the second dose for TCRbeta chain sequencing. The research as a whole found: Spike-specific TCR breadth and depth rose significantly after two AZD1222 doses compared with day 0 and with MenACWY recipients. Reportedly, almost half of the unique spike-specific TCRs recognized epitopes lying outside the regions that are mutated in the B.1.351 and B.1.1.7 variants. Most participants were white British and females outnumbered males, and the authors suggested that clonal diversity may have been underestimated. Conclusions about previously exposed vaccinees are limited because only six or seven AZD1222 recipients were SARS-CoV-2 seropositive at baseline. No day 14 peak-response samples were available, so repertoires were characterized only after the peak T cell response. CD4 TCRs associated with the vaccine covered the entire spike protein, and the dominant responses were in regions 160-218 and 743-854. The 56-69-year group was small, and its depth increase did not reach significance, likely because of low power.

Recombination connected TRBV6-5 to TRBJ2-7; the D gene cannot be resolved reliably. This TCR was recovered from an adult who received the AZD1222 COVID-19 vaccine. The sequences come from peripheral blood, collected 28 days after the second AZD1222 dose. The CDR3 protein sequence reads: CASTLDAVSSYEQYF. The sequenced DNA: TGTGCCAGCACCCTGGACGCGGTTAGCTCCTACGAGCAGTACTTC.